This entry lists 10 T cell receptor beta chains sequenced from one sample in a study of cytomegalovirus exposure and HLA in healthy donors. This PCR relied on a set of 60 Vbeta primers and 13 Jbeta primers. Sequencing used immunoSEQ multiplex PCR; TCRdb keeps in-frame clones, though not all of them. The table includes 120,000 or so clones, about 68% detected once. The specimen sequenced was PBMCs. The receptors derive from a woman in her forties or fifties in good health and CMV-seropositive.

The chain joins TRBV27 to TRBJ2-7; 10 nucleotides match TRBD2. CDR1 is MNHEY, CDR2 SMNVEV, per germline (reference sequence). After removal of 4 bases from V and 5 bases from J, the junction contained 11 bases not matched to a gene. CDR3 size: 16 residues. The CDR3 here is CASSSSLAGGINEQYF. The DNA of the CDR3 is TGTGCCAGCAGTTCGAGTTTAGCGGGGGGTATCAACGAGCAGTACTTC.

This clone came up a few times. The CDR3 reads CASSVQSRGTEAFF. For the CDR3, the DNA is TGTGCCAGCAGTGTGCAGTCCAGAGGAACTGAAGCTTTCTTT. The genes are TRBV2 and TRBJ1-1; no clear D. Germline loops: CDR1 SNHLY, CDR2 FYNNEI. Trimming pared 4 bases from V and 5 bases from J, leaving 14 bases between. The CDR3 covers 14 residues.

The rearrangement links TRBV30 to TRBJ2-1; D uncertain. This CDR3 contains 13 residues. Per the germline V gene, CDR1 is GTSNPN and CDR2 is SVGIG (reference sequence). Trimming cost V 0 bases and J 10 bases, with 13 bases left between them. The CDR3 region is CAWSVIVSPEQFF. The CDR3 nucleotides read TGTGCCTGGAGTGTTATTGTCTCCCCGGAGCAGTTCTTC. Based on the CDR3 plus reference TRBV30 and TRBJ2-1, the full variable domain is SQTIHQWPATLVQPVGSPLSLECTVEGTSNPNLYWYRQAAGRGLQLLFYSVGIGQISSEVPQNLSASRPQDRQFILSSKKLLLSDSGFYLCAWSVIVSPEQFFGPGTRLTVL.

The chain's CDR3 is CASRSSGGAQETQYF. The CDR3 bases are TGTGCCAGTAGGTCTAGCGGGGGGGCCCAAGAGACCCAGTACTTC. J is TRBJ2-5 and V is TRBV19; 12 bases map to TRBD2. Losses at the gene ends were 6 bases for V and 1 base for J; bases not matched to a gene: 3. CDR1 and CDR2 (germline): LNHDA, SQIVND (reference sequence). The CDR3 covers 15 residues.

This rearrangement joins TRBV6-6 to TRBJ2-2, with TRBD2 matching 12 bases. This CDR3 has 16 residues. CDR1 is MNHNY, CDR2 SVGAGI, per germline (reference sequence). Trimming removed 8 bases from V and 1 base from J; junction bases left unmatched: 5. CDR3 nucleotide sequence: TGTGCCAGCCAACAGGGACTAGCGGGGAACACCGGGGAGCTGTTTTTT. Translated: CASQQGLAGNTGELFF.

The chain has TRBV7-2 and TRBJ1-1; TRBD1 might be the D (5 bases). The CDR3 contains 14 residues. Germline assignment: CDR1 SGHTA and CDR2 FQGNSA. The V gene lost 0 bases and the J gene lost 7 bases, with 12 bases spanning the gap. Here the CDR3 DNA reads TGTGCCAGCAGCTTAGCGGGCAGGGTTCATGAAGCTTTCTTT. This encodes CASSLAGRVHEAFF.

The V gene is TRBV19, the J gene TRBJ2-1; 9 positions agree with TRBD1. The CDR3 extends over 15 amino acids. The germline V gene has CDR1 LNHDA and CDR2 SQIVND (reference sequence). The junction had 7 bases not matched to a gene; V was cut back by 6 bases and J by 4 bases. The CDR3 spells CASSEDRGSYNEQFF. The CDR3 DNA sequence: TGTGCCAGTAGCGAGGACAGGGGATCGTACAATGAGCAGTTCTTC.

J is TRBJ2-5 and V is TRBV19; 11 bases are shared with TRBD2. Per germline, CDR1 LNHDA and CDR2 SQIVND (reference sequence). Losses at the gene ends were 3 bases for V and 5 bases for J; bases not matched to a gene: 8. The CDR3 covers 16 residues. DNA of the CDR3: TGTGCCAGTAGTATTGTAGCGGGAGGGCCGATGGAGACCCAGTACTTC. Amino acid sequence: CASSIVAGGPMETQYF.

The V and J genes are TRBV5-4 and TRBJ1-2; D might be TRBD1 (5 bases). Germline CDR1 SGHNT, CDR2 YYREEE (reference sequence). Trimming removed 4 bases at V and 7 bases at J, with 23 bases between. The CDR3 covers 16 residues. The CDR3 DNA follows: TGTGCCAGCAGCCATGCCACAGGTTTAGGGTTATCTGGCTACACCTTC. Translating gives CASSHATGLGLSGYTF.

A word on this clone: The germline gene is not matched at one end of the junction; a read error may be the cause. CDR3 nucleotides: TGTGCCAGCAGTGAAGAGCCCACGCCCCGTTACGGGCAGTACTTC. Its translation is CASSEEPTPRYGQYF. The chain links TRBV2 to TRBJ2-7; D not certain. Germline V CDR1 and CDR2: SNHLY, FYNNEI. The CDR3 totals 15 residues.